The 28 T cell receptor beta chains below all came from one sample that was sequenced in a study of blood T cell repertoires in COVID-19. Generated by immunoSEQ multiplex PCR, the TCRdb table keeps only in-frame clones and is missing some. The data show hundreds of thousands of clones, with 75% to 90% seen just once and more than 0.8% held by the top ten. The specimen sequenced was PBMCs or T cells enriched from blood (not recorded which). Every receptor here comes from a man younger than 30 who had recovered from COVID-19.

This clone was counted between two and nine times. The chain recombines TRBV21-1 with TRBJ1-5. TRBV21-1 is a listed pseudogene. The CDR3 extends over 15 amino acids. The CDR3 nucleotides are TGTGCCAGCAGCAAACCGCGGATTAGCAATCAGCCCCAGCATTTT. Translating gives CASSKPRISNQPQHF.

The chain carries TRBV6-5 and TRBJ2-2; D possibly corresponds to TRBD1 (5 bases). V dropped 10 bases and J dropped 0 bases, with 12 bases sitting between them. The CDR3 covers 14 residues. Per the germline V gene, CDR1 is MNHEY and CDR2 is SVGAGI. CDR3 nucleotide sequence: TGTGCCACCTACAGGTCACCGAACACCGGGGAGCTGTTTTTT. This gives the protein CATYRSPNTGELFF.

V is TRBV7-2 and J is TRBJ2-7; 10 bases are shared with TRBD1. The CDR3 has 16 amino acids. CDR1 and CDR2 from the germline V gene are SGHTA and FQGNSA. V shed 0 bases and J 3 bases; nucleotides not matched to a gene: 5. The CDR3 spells CASSLAGTGAVYEQYF. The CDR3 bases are TGTGCCAGCAGCTTAGCCGGGACAGGGGCGGTCTACGAGCAGTACTTC.

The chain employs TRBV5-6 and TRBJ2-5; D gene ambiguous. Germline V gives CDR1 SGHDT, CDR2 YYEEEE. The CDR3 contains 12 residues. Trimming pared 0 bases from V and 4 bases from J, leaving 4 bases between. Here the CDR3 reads CASSLAGETQYF. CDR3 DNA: TGTGCCAGCAGCTTGGCGGGAGAGACCCAGTACTTC.

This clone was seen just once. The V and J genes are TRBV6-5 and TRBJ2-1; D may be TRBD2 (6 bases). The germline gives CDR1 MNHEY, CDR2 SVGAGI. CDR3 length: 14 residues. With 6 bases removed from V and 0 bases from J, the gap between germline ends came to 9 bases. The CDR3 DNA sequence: TGTGCCAGCAGAACACTAGCCTCCTACAATGAGCAGTTCTTC. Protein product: CASRTLASYNEQFF.

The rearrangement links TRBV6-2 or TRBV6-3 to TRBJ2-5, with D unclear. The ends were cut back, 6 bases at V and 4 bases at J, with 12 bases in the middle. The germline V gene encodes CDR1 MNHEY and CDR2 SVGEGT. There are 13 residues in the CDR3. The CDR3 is CASSPLSRETQYF. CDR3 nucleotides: TGTGCCAGCAGCCCACTCTCGAGAGAGACCCAGTACTTC.

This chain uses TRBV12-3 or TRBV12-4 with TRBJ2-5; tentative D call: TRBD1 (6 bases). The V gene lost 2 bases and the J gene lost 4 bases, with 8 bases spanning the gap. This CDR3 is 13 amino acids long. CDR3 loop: CASSLIGGETQYF. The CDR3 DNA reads TGTGCCAGCAGTTTAATAGGGGGAGAGACCCAGTACTTC.

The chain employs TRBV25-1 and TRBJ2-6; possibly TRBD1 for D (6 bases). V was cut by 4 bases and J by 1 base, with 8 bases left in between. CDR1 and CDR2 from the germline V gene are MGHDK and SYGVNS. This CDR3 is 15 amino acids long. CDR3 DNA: TGTGCCAGCAGTGGTACAGGGTCTGGGGCCAACGTCCTGACTTTC. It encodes CASSGTGSGANVLTF.

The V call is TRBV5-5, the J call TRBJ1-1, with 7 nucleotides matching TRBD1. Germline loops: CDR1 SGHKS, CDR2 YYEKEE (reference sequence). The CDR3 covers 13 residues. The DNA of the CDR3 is TGTGTTGGACAGGAGGACATGAACACTGAAGCTTTCTTT. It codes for CVGQEDMNTEAFF.

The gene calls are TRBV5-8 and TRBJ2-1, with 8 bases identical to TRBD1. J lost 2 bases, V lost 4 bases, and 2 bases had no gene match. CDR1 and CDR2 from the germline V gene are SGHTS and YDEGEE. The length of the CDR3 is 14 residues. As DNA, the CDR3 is TGTGCCAGCAGCCGGACAGGGCCCTACAATGAGCAGTTCTTC. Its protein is CASSRTGPYNEQFF.

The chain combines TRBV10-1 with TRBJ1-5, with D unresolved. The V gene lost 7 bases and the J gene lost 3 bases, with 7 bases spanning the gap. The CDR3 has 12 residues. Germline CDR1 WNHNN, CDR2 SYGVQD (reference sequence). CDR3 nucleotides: TGCGCCAGCAACAGTTACAATCAGCCCCAGCATTTT. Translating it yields CASNSYNQPQHF.

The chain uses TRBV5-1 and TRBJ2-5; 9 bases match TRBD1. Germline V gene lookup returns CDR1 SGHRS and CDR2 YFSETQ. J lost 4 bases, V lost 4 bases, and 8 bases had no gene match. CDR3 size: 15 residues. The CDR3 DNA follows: TGCGCCAGCAGCCGATGGACAGGGGTAGCAGAGACCCAGTACTTC. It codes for CASSRWTGVAETQYF.

As DNA, the CDR3 is TGTGCCAGCAGTTACTCCGGGGGAAATGAAAAACTGTTTTTT. Its translation: CASSYSGGNEKLFF. The J gene is TRBJ1-4, the V gene TRBV6-6, with D possibly TRBD1 on 5 matching bases. This CDR3 contains 14 residues. Germline V gives CDR1 MNHNY, CDR2 SVGAGI (reference sequence). Deletions cut 0 bases from V and 5 bases from J, with 7 bases between.

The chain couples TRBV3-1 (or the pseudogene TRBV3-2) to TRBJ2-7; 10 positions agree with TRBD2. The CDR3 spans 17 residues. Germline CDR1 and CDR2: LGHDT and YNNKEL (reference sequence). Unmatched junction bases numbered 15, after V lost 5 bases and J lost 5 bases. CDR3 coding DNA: TGTGCCAGCAGCTTTCGACCCCCTAGCGGGAGTGAGCACGAGCAGTACTTC. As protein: CASSFRPPSGSEHEQYF.

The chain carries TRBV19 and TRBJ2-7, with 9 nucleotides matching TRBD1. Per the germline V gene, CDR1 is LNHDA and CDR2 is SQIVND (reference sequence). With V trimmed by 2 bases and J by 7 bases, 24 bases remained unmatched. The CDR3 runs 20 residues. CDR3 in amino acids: CASSINTGQGVKAVLGEQYF. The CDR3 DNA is TGTGCCAGTAGTATAAACACGGGACAGGGAGTCAAAGCCGTCTTAGGGGAGCAGTACTTC. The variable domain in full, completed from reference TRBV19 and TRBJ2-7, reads DGGITQSPKYLFRKEGQNVTLSCEQNLNHDAMYWYRQDPGQGLRLIYYSQIVNDFQKGDIAEGYSVSREKKESFPLTVTSAQKNPTAFYLCASSINTGQGVKAVLGEQYFGPGTRLTVT.

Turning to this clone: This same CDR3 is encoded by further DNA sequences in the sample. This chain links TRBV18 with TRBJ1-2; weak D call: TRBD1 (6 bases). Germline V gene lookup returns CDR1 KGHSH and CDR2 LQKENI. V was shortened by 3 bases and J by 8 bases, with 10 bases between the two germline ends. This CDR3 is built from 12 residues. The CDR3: CASSPNRDGYTF. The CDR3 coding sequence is TGTGCCAGCTCACCTAACAGGGACGGCTACACCTTC.

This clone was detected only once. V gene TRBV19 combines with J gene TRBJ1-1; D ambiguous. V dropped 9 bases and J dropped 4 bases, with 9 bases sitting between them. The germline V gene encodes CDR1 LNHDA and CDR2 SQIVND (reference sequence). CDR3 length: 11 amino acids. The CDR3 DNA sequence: TGTGCCAGCACCAGTGTCACTGAAGCTTTCTTT. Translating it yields CASTSVTEAFF. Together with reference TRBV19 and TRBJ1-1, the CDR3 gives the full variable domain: DGGITQSPKYLFRKEGQNVTLSCEQNLNHDAMYWYRQDPGQGLRLIYYSQIVNDFQKGDIAEGYSVSREKKESFPLTVTSAQKNPTAFYLCASTSVTEAFFGQGTRLTVV.

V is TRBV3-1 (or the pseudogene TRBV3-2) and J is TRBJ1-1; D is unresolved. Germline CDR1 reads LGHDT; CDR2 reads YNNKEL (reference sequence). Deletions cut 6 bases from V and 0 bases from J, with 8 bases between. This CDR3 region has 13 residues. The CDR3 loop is CASSRGMNTEAFF. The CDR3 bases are TGTGCCAGCAGTCGGGGTATGAACACTGAAGCTTTCTTT.

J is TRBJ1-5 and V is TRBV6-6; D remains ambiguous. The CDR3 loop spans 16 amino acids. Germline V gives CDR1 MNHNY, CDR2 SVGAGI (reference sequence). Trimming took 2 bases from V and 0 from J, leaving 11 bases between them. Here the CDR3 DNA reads TGTGCCAGCAGTTACGGAGATGCCTATAGCAATCAGCCCCAGCATTTT. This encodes CASSYGDAYSNQPQHF.

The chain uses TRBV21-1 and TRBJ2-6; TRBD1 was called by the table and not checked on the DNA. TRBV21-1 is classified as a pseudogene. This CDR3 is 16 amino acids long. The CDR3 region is CASSKPGTRGANVLTF. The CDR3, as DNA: TGTGCCAGCAGCAAACCCGGGACACGAGGGGCCAACGTCCTGACTTTC.

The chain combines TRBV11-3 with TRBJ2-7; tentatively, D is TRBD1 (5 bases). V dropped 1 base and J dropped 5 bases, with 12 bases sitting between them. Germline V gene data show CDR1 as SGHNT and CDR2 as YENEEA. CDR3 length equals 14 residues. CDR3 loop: CASSLAGTRDEQYF. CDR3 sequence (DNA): TGTGCCAGCAGCTTAGCTGGAACCAGGGACGAGCAGTACTTC.

CDR3 nucleotide sequence: TGTGCCAGCAGCTTCTTTAGCGGATTGACGAACACCGGGGAGCTGTTTTTT. It encodes CASSFFSGLTNTGELFF. The J gene is TRBJ2-2, the V gene TRBV9; D possibly corresponds to TRBD2 (6 bases). The CDR3 is made up of 17 amino acids. Trimming removed 4 bases from V and 0 bases from J, with 16 bases in between. CDR1 is SGDLS and CDR2 is YYNGEE in the germline V gene.

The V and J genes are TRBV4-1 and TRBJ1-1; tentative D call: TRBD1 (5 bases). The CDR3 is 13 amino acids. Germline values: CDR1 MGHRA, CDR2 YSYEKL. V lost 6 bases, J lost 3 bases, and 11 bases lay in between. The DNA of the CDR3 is TGCGCCAGCAGTCGATTGACAGACACTGAAGCTTTCTTT. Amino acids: CASSRLTDTEAFF.

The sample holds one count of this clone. DNA of the CDR3: TGCGCCAGCAGCGAGAGGAACACCGGGGAGCTGTTTTTT. It codes for CASSERNTGELFF. The V gene is TRBV4-1, the J gene TRBJ2-2; no reliable D call. V was clipped by 5 bases and J by 1 base, with 5 bases between them. Germline CDR1 MGHRA, CDR2 YSYEKL. This CDR3 is 13 amino acids long.

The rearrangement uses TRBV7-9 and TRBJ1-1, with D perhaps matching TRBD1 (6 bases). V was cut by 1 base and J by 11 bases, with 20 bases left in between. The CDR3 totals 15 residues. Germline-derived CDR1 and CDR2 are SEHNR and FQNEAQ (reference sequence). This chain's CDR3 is CASSLGGPNRVGAFF. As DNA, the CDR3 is TGTGCCAGCAGCTTAGGGGGCCCAAACAGGGTGGGGGCTTTCTTT. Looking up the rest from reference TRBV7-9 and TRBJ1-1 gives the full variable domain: DTGVSQNPRHKITKRGQNVTFRCDPISEHNRLYWYRQTLGQGPEFLTYFQNEAQLEKSRLLSDRFSAERPKGSFSTLEIQRTEQGDSAMYLCASSLGGPNRVGAFFGQGTRLTVV.

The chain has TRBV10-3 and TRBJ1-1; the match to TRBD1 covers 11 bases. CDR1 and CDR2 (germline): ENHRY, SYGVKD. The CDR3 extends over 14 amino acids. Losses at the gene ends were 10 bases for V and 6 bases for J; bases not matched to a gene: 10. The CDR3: CATETGQGAPEAFF. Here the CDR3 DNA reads TGTGCCACCGAAACAGGACAGGGGGCCCCTGAAGCTTTCTTT.

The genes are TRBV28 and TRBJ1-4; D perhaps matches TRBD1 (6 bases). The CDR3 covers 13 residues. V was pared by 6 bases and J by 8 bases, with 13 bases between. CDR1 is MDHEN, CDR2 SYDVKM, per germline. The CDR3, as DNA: TGTGCCAGCAGCCGGGGGGGCGCGGAAAAACTGTTTTTT. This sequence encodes CASSRGGAEKLFF.

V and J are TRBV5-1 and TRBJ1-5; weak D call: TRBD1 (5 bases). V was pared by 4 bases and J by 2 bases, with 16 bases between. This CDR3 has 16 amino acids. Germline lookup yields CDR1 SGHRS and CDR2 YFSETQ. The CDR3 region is CASSLGGVSGNQPQHF. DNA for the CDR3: TGCGCCAGCAGCCTCGGGGGGGTTTCGGGCAATCAGCCCCAGCATTTT.